The 20 T cell receptor beta chains reported below all come from one sample, sequenced in a study of vaccination effects on CD4 cells after COVID-19. These TCRs' antigens remain unknown. Data came from immunoSEQ multiplex PCR; TCRdb stores just in-frame clones and leaves some out. The sample contains about 41,000 clones, 77% of which appear only once. Ahead of sequencing, the ViraFEST assay grew antigen-specific CD4+ T cells using viral peptide pools. Cells that had been cultured for 10 days were the source of isolated CD4+ T cells. Vaccinees lacked prior SARS-CoV-2 infection and tested negative for nucleocapsid antibodies. The sample in question was CD4+ T cells from PBMCs cultured with HCoV-NL63 spike peptides, obtained before COVID-19 vaccination. The receptors shown here come from a human donor who received a COVID-19 vaccine.

The chain links TRBV24-1 to TRBJ1-1; 7 positions match TRBD1. Germline V CDR1 and CDR2: KGHDR, SFDVKD. V lost 10 bases to trimming and J lost 5 bases; unmatched junction nucleotides: 9. The CDR3 covers 13 residues. The CDR3 DNA reads as TGTGCCACGACACAGGGGCGGCGAACTGAAGCTTTCTTT. Amino acid sequence: CATTQGRRTEAFF.

The chain recombines TRBV10-3 with TRBJ2-7; the D gene could be TRBD1 or TRBD2 (5 bases each). The CDR3 length is 13 residues. Trimming took off 4 bases at V and 5 bases at J, with 12 bases between the two ends. The germline gives CDR1 ENHRY, CDR2 SYGVKD. This CDR3 reads CAISVRAGDEQYV. The CDR3 DNA reads TGTGCCATCAGTGTCAGGGCCGGGGACGAGCAGTACGTC.

This clone is a singleton in its sample. V usage is TRBV19 and J usage is TRBJ1-6; D remains ambiguous. Trimming removed 9 bases at V and 0 bases at J, with 9 bases between. Germline CDR1 and CDR2: LNHDA and SQIVND (reference sequence). The CDR3 extends over 14 amino acids. Written as DNA, the CDR3 is TGTGCCAGCGGGGTAAGCTCCTATAATTCACCCCTCCACTTT. This codes for CASGVSSYNSPLHF.

Here the CDR3 reads CASSYLDGTEAFF. CDR3 sequence (DNA): TGTGCCAGCAGTTACCTAGATGGGACTGAAGCTTTCTTT. The chain couples TRBV6-5 to TRBJ1-1, with D unclear. The germline V gene encodes CDR1 MNHEY and CDR2 SVGAGI. Trimming removed 2 bases at V and 5 bases at J, with 9 bases between. The CDR3 sequence is 13 residues long.

The J gene is TRBJ2-2, the V gene TRBV7-8; D gene ambiguous. This CDR3 has 14 amino acids. Germline V CDR1 and CDR2: SGHVS, FQNEAQ. The V end was cut by 4 bases, the J end by 4 bases, with 10 bases between. The CDR3: CASSSGLATGELFF. The DNA of the CDR3 is TGTGCCAGCAGCTCGGGTCTGGCCACCGGGGAGCTGTTTTTT.

This clone was detected only a few times. The chain employs TRBV5-4 and TRBJ1-2; D is ambiguous. Trimming removed 0 bases at V and 4 bases at J, with 10 bases between. The CDR3 totals 14 residues. Germline V lookup: CDR1 SGHNT, CDR2 YYREEE (reference sequence). CDR3 DNA sequence: TGTGCCAGCAGCTTGGCACAGACTATCTATGGCTACACCTTC. This translates into CASSLAQTIYGYTF.

The CDR3 coding sequence is TGTGCCAGCAGCATCACAGGAAACACTGAAGCTTTCTTT. Translating gives CASSITGNTEAFF. The chain combines TRBV7-2 with TRBJ1-1; D perhaps matches TRBD1 (5 bases). CDR3 length: 13 residues. Germline V gives CDR1 SGHTA, CDR2 FQGNSA. V lost 5 bases and J 2 bases, leaving 9 bases between the germline ends. The full variable domain, with the rest looked up from reference TRBV7-2 and TRBJ1-1, is GAGVSQSPSNKVTEKGKDVELRCDPISGHTALYWYRQSLGQGLEFLIYFQGNSAPDKSGLPSDRFSAERTGGSVSTLTIQRTQQEDSAVYLCASSITGNTEAFFGQGTRLTVV.

This chain joins TRBV3-1 (or the pseudogene TRBV3-2) and TRBJ1-1; D is unclear. The CDR3 consists of 13 residues. The germline V gene has CDR1 LGHDT and CDR2 YNNKEL (reference sequence). V lost 1 base, J lost 5 bases, and 8 bases lay in between. The CDR3 here is CASSQARGTEAFF. The CDR3 coding sequence is TGTGCCAGCAGCCAAGCTCGTGGGACTGAAGCTTTCTTT.

The chain couples TRBV21-1 to TRBJ2-7; the table's D call, TRBD1, was not checked against the DNA. TRBV21-1 is listed as a pseudogene. CDR3 length: 17 residues. The CDR3 reads CASILCLLRQGYYEQYV. Written as DNA, the CDR3 is TGTGCCAGCATCCTATGCCTTCTGCGACAGGGGTACTACGAGCAGTACGTC.

The chain carries TRBV29-1 and TRBJ2-2, with 7 bases that match TRBD2. With 4 bases clipped from V and 1 base from J, the junction kept 6 bases outside the gene matches. CDR3 size: 15 residues. Germline values: CDR1 SQVTM, CDR2 ANQGSEA. CDR3 region: CSVGRDYLNTGELFF. The CDR3 nucleotides are TGCAGCGTTGGTAGGGACTACCTGAACACCGGGGAGCTGTTTTTT.

CDR3 sequence: CASSEGPARETQYF. DNA of the CDR3: TGCGCCAGCAGCGAAGGACCCGCCCGGGAGACCCAGTACTTC. This sequence joins TRBV5-1 and TRBJ2-5; D remains unclear. Germline V CDR1 and CDR2: SGHRS, YFSETQ. Trimming took 4 bases from V and 5 from J, leaving 15 bases between them. This CDR3 is 14 amino acids long.

This chain links TRBV4-1 with TRBJ2-7; 7 nucleotides align to TRBD2. Germline CDR1 is MGHRA and CDR2 is YSYEKL. CDR3 length: 17 residues. V trimming: 3 bases; J trimming: 3 bases; junction bases outside the gene matches: 14. The CDR3 bases are TGCGCCAGCAGCCACACCACCGAGGCCGGGAGGAACTACGAGCAGTACGTC. It encodes CASSHTTEAGRNYEQYV.

The rearrangement joins TRBV7-8 to TRBJ2-2, with a tentative D call TRBD2 (5 bases). V lost 1 base to trimming and J lost 0 bases, with 9 bases between them. The CDR3 spans 16 residues. In germline, CDR1 is SGHVS, CDR2 FQNEAQ. In DNA form, the CDR3 reads TGTGCCAGCAGCTTAGGAGGACTGTCGAACACCGGGGAGCTGTTTTTT. Its protein is CASSLGGLSNTGELFF.

This sequence joins TRBV7-2 and TRBJ2-3; a weak D match, TRBD1 (6 bases). Trimming stripped 1 base from V and 6 bases from J, with 8 bases between. This CDR3 region has 13 residues. Looked up from germline, CDR1 is SGHTA and CDR2 is FQGNSA. The DNA for the CDR3 is TGTGCCAGCAGCTTAGAGGGGGAGGATACGCAGTATTTT. This translates into CASSLEGEDTQYF.

The gene calls are TRBV6-5 and TRBJ1-1; possibly TRBD1 for D (5 bases). Trimming pared 0 bases from V and 8 bases from J, leaving 16 bases between. CDR1 MNHEY and CDR2 SVGAGI come from the germline V gene. The length of the CDR3 is 15 residues. CDR3 in DNA: TGTGCCAGCAGTTACTCTACGGAGCGGGCAGGGGAAGCTTTCTTT. Translating it yields CASSYSTERAGEAFF.

This clone was recorded a few times. The chain joins TRBV4-1 to TRBJ2-7, with D possibly TRBD1 on 6 matching bases. The V end lost 4 bases, the J end lost 3 bases, and 16 bases lay between the germline ends. Germline CDR1 reads MGHRA; CDR2 reads YSYEKL. CDR3 length: 15 residues. CDR3: CASSRYPGHIYEQYV. CDR3 DNA sequence: TGCGCCAGCAGCCGGTATCCGGGACACATCTACGAGCAGTACGTC.

This chain links TRBV14 with TRBJ1-3, with D perhaps matching TRBD1 (6 bases). Trimming shortened V by 0 bases and J by 0 bases, and 21 bases separated the two germline ends. There are 20 residues in the CDR3. The V gene's germline CDR1 is SGHDN and CDR2 FVKESK. CDR3 residues: CASSQDHPGAVLGSGNTIYF. DNA of the CDR3: TGTGCCAGCAGCCAAGATCACCCAGGGGCCGTATTAGGCTCTGGAAACACCATATATTTT.

The chain is built from TRBV29-1 and TRBJ2-1; perhaps TRBD2 as D (5 bases). Germline V lookup: CDR1 SQVTM, CDR2 ANQGSEA. The V gene lost 2 bases and the J gene lost 1 base, with 9 bases spanning the gap. The CDR3 runs 14 residues. The CDR3 loop reads CSVESGFSYNEQFF. The CDR3 region has the DNA TGCAGCGTTGAATCGGGGTTTTCCTACAATGAGCAGTTCTTC.

This clone has more than one count but fewer than ten. The chain uses TRBV15 and TRBJ2-7; weak D call: TRBD1 (6 bases). CDR1 LNHNV and CDR2 YYDKDF come from the germline V gene (reference sequence). CDR3 length: 14 residues. The V end was cut by 0 bases, the J end by 4 bases, with 10 bases between. CDR3 DNA: TGTGCCACCAGCAGAGAGGGGGCCGGGTACGAGCAGTACGTC. It is translated as CATSREGAGYEQYV.

The rearrangement joins TRBV4-2 to TRBJ2-6; a possible D gene is TRBD1 (6 bases). The CDR3 extends over 16 amino acids. CDR1 is LGHNA and CDR2 is YNFKEQ in the germline V gene. Trimming stripped 6 bases from V and 0 bases from J, with 12 bases between. CDR3: CASRDTGRSGANVLTF. In nucleotides, the CDR3 is TGTGCCAGCAGGGATACAGGGCGCTCTGGGGCCAACGTCCTGACTTTC.